The 16 T cell receptor beta chains below were found in one sample sequenced in a study of beta chain features in type 1 diabetes. Expressed TCRB transcripts were sequenced, since all the RNA that had been isolated was reverse transcribed. Profiling relied on immunoSEQ multiplex PCR, and the TCRdb table lists in-frame clones only, not all of them. The sample has about 40,000 clones; about 52% are singletons. Specimen: central memory CD4+ T cells from blood. Receptors were obtained from a woman aged 18 to 35 in good health.

This clone was counted only a few times. The chain carries TRBV2 and TRBJ2-1; D is unclear. This CDR3 contains 15 residues. With 5 bases removed from V and 0 bases from J, the gap between germline ends came to 11 bases. Germline loops: CDR1 SNHLY, CDR2 FYNNEI. The CDR3 is CASSLQVSSYNEQFF. The DNA for the CDR3 is TGTGCCAGCAGTCTGCAGGTTAGCTCCTACAATGAGCAGTTCTTC.

The V and J genes are TRBV29-1 and TRBJ2-1; 7 nucleotides align to TRBD2. CDR1 SQVTM and CDR2 ANQGSEA come from the germline V gene. This CDR3 comprises 14 residues. Losses at the gene ends were 3 bases for V and 4 bases for J; bases not matched to a gene: 6. In DNA form, the CDR3 reads TGCAGCGTTGATCCCAGCGGGATGTACAATGAGCAGTTCTTC. This sequence encodes CSVDPSGMYNEQFF.

V gene TRBV30 combines with J gene TRBJ1-2, with D perhaps TRBD1 (5 bases). The germline gives CDR1 GTSNPN, CDR2 SVGIG (reference sequence). Trimming cost V 3 bases and J 6 bases, with 17 bases left between them. CDR3 length: 14 residues. The CDR3 DNA follows: TGTGCCTGGAGGGCTGCCCTGGGGGGGGATGGCTACACCTTC. Its translation is CAWRAALGGDGYTF.

Only a few counts were recorded for this clone. The rearrangement uses TRBV9 and TRBJ2-3; maybe TRBD1 (6 bases). The CDR3 is 18 amino acids. Germline V lookup: CDR1 SGDLS, CDR2 YYNGEE. The V and J ends lost 3 bases and 1 base respectively, with 21 bases between them. The DNA of the CDR3 is TGTGCCAGCAGCGAGAACGGTGTGAGTGGGGGCCGCACAGATACGCAGTATTTT. Protein sequence: CASSENGVSGGRTDTQYF.

This clone was counted a few times. This chain joins TRBV4-1 and TRBJ1-5, with no clear D. The V end lost 3 bases, the J end lost 0 bases, and 15 bases lay between the germline ends. Looked up from germline, CDR1 is MGHRA and CDR2 is YSYEKL. The length of the CDR3 is 17 residues. The CDR3 protein is CASSQTPSLYSNQPQHF. CDR3 in DNA: TGCGCCAGCAGCCAGACTCCTTCCCTATATAGCAATCAGCCCCAGCATTTT.

The chain has TRBV30 and TRBJ2-7; TRBD2 is a possible D gene (5 bases). CDR1 is GTSNPN, CDR2 SVGIG, per germline (reference sequence). The CDR3 is made up of 13 amino acids. V lost 2 bases to trimming and J lost 3 bases, with 11 bases between them. The CDR3 here is CAWSLSGNYEQYF. In DNA form, the CDR3 reads TGTGCCTGGAGTCTAAGCGGCAACTACGAGCAGTACTTC.

The chain is built from TRBV30 and TRBJ2-1; D unclear. Germline V gives CDR1 GTSNPN, CDR2 SVGIG (reference sequence). The V end was cut by 0 bases, the J end by 4 bases, with 19 bases between. The CDR3 totals 17 residues. The CDR3 protein is CAWSVFGSTSLYNEQFF. CDR3 DNA sequence: TGTGCCTGGAGTGTATTCGGTTCTACCTCTTTATACAATGAGCAGTTCTTC.

The chain employs TRBV7-9 and TRBJ2-3, with a tentative D call TRBD2 (6 bases). Trimming took off 5 bases at V and 6 bases at J, with 12 bases between the two ends. The germline V gene encodes CDR1 SEHNR and CDR2 FQNEAQ (reference sequence). The CDR3 is 13 amino acids. CDR3 protein: CASSPRRGDTQYF. CDR3 nucleotides: TGTGCCAGCAGCCCCCGTCGGGGGGATACGCAGTATTTT.

This clone was seen a handful of times. The chain is built from TRBV7-8 and TRBJ1-5, with a tentative D call TRBD1 (6 bases). Trimming stripped 2 bases from V and 1 base from J, with 12 bases between. This CDR3 has 16 amino acids. Germline lookup yields CDR1 SGHVS and CDR2 FQNEAQ. The CDR3 reads CASSLSTGLSNQPQHF. In nucleotides, the CDR3 is TGTGCCAGCAGCTTATCCACAGGGCTCAGCAATCAGCCCCAGCATTTT.

This chain joins TRBV11-2 and TRBJ1-1, with a possible D match to TRBD1 (5 bases). Trimming cost V 3 bases and J 6 bases, with 11 bases left between them. CDR1 and CDR2 (germline): SGHAT, FQNNGV. The CDR3 runs 13 residues. The CDR3 is CASSFQGGAEAFF. The CDR3 DNA is TGTGCCAGCAGCTTCCAGGGAGGCGCTGAAGCTTTCTTT.

The chain employs TRBV6-5 and TRBJ2-7, with TRBD1 matching over 9 bases. Per the germline V gene, CDR1 is MNHEY and CDR2 is SVGAGI. The CDR3 is 13 amino acids. V lost 5 bases, J lost 3 bases, and 2 bases stayed unmatched. CDR3: CASSTGGNYEQYF. CDR3 coding DNA: TGTGCCAGCAGTACAGGGGGCAACTACGAGCAGTACTTC.

The chain carries TRBV7-2 and TRBJ2-3; the match to TRBD1 covers 10 bases. With V trimmed by 1 base and J by 4 bases, 11 bases remained unmatched. Looked up from germline, CDR1 is SGHTA and CDR2 is FQGNSA. CDR3 size: 18 residues. The CDR3 DNA follows: TGTGCCAGCAGCTTAGAGTGGGGGACAGGGGTAGTCCCAGATACGCAGTATTTT. Translating it yields CASSLEWGTGVVPDTQYF. The variable domain in full, completed from reference TRBV7-2 and TRBJ2-3, reads GAGVSQSPSNKVTEKGKDVELRCDPISGHTALYWYRQSLGQGLEFLIYFQGNSAPDKSGLPSDRFSAERTGGSVSTLTIQRTQQEDSAVYLCASSLEWGTGVVPDTQYFGPGTRLTVL.

In its sample, this clone is medium-sized (0.01 to 0.1%). The chain has TRBV4-1 and TRBJ2-7; maybe TRBD2 (5 bases). The CDR3 has 16 amino acids. V lost 4 bases and J lost 3, with 19 bases in between. The germline gives CDR1 MGHRA, CDR2 YSYEKL. The CDR3 sequence is CASSPGLQHLRYEQYF. The CDR3 DNA follows: TGCGCCAGCAGCCCAGGACTCCAGCATCTACGCTACGAGCAGTACTTC.

The chain has TRBV5-1 and TRBJ2-3, with 7 bases lining up with TRBD2. Unmatched junction bases numbered 4, after V lost 3 bases and J lost 3 bases. The CDR3 totals 14 residues. Germline CDR1 is SGHRS and CDR2 is YFSETQ. CDR3 DNA: TGCGCCAGCAGCTGGCGGGGGTCGACAGATACGCAGTATTTT. As protein: CASSWRGSTDTQYF.

The chain carries TRBV2 and TRBJ1-1; the match to TRBD1 covers 7 bases. CDR3 length: 14 residues. Losses at the gene ends were 5 bases for V and 1 base for J; bases not matched to a gene: 4. Per germline, CDR1 SNHLY and CDR2 FYNNEI. This chain's CDR3 is CASSNNRGNTEAFF. CDR3 coding DNA: TGTGCCAGCAGTAATAACAGGGGGAACACTGAAGCTTTCTTT.

This clone turned up a few times. This chain links TRBV30 with TRBJ2-2; the D is unclear. CDR1 and CDR2 (germline): GTSNPN, SVGIG (reference sequence). Trimming cost V 1 base and J 8 bases, with 8 bases left between them. The CDR3 totals 12 residues. In DNA form, the CDR3 reads TGTGCCTGGAGTGCAGGTCTTGGGGAGCTGTTTTTT. This codes for CAWSAGLGELFF.